The clone carrying this T cell receptor beta chain was observed a handful of times. Its antigen remains unknown. The sample originates from a study of naive and memory T cell subsets. The study's findings and limits: Naive repertoires, especially CD8, held a few larger clonotypes, possibly memory cells re-expressing CD45RA. From naive to CM, EM and EMRA, diversity decreased and Gini increased.

Two oligonucleotides, mixed equimolar, formed the beta constant-region primer covering TRBC1 and TRBC2. Nested alpha and beta constant-region primers with the SP2 primer drove four PCR rounds on ligated cDNA. An oligonucleotide with the SP2 primer and a 12-nucleotide UMI was ligated to the cDNA 3' end. TCRdb re-called the UMI-ligation and nested PCR reads through MiXCR, storing one row per CDR3 protein. The sample holds approximately 150,000 distinct CDR3 sequences, about 23% seen once. The TCR comes from a human donor in good health. Sequencing was done on a sample of naive CD4+ T cells from blood.

CDR3 amino acids: CSARPTGAKFTYGYTF. The CDR3 bases are TGCAGTGCTAGACCGACAGGGGCCAAGTTTACCTATGGCTACACCTTC. This chain joins TRBV20-1 and TRBJ1-2, with 8 bases aligning to TRBD1. The J segment lost 4 bases and the V segment lost 2 bases, leaving 12 bases of the junction unmatched. The germline V gene encodes CDR1 DFQATT and CDR2 SNEGSKA (reference sequence). The CDR3 sequence is 16 residues long.